The 30 T cell receptor beta chains below come from one sample, sequenced in a study of shared T cell receptors in the human thymus. This table comes from immunoSEQ multiplex PCR, and its TCRdb copy is limited to in-frame clones, with some not included. Of about 660,000 clones detected, 88% appear once; the ten largest clones hold 0.01%. The data also belong to a second study, concerning human thymus T cells.

Sequenced: thymocytes. All receptors come from a boy younger than two with a congenital heart defect.

This clone was found a few times. The chain links TRBV10-3 to TRBJ1-4; 12 bases line up with TRBD1. The CDR3 contains 18 residues. The junction had 8 bases not matched to a gene; V was cut back by 0 bases and J by 6 bases. Germline lookup yields CDR1 ENHRY and CDR2 SYGVKD. The CDR3 here is CAISESAGQGASDEKLFF. CDR3 nucleotide sequence: TGTGCCATCAGTGAGTCGGCGGGACAGGGGGCTTCGGATGAAAAACTGTTTTTT.

In nucleotides, the CDR3 is TGTGCCTGGAAGCGGGATTCCACCTACGAGCAGTACTTC. It encodes CAWKRDSTYEQYF. This chain uses TRBV30 with TRBJ2-7; 7 bases are shared with TRBD2. V shed 4 bases, J shed 2 bases, and the junction held 5 bases outside the gene matches. The CDR3 is 13 residues long. The germline V gene encodes CDR1 GTSNPN and CDR2 SVGIG (reference sequence).

V usage is TRBV25-1 and J usage is TRBJ2-2; D is unclear. Germline V gene lookup returns CDR1 MGHDK and CDR2 SYGVNS. This CDR3 region has 15 residues. V was pared by 2 bases and J by 5 bases, with 12 bases between. DNA of the CDR3: TGTGCCAGCAGTGAAAGTCCTATCGCGACCGGGGAGCTGTTTTTT. Translated: CASSESPIATGELFF.

The chain has TRBV7-8 and TRBJ1-5; 10 bases are a match to TRBD1. V gave up 1 base and J gave up 7 bases; unmatched junction bases: 4. This CDR3 has 15 residues. Germline V gives CDR1 SGHVS, CDR2 FQNEAQ. DNA for the CDR3: TGTGCCAGCAGCTTAGGACAGGGGGCTTCCCAGCCCCAGCATTTT. This translates into CASSLGQGASQPQHF.

The J gene is TRBJ1-1, the V gene TRBV7-6, with no clear D. This CDR3 has 14 amino acids. Trimming shortened V by 2 bases and J by 1 base, and 8 bases separated the two germline ends. Germline V gives CDR1 SGHVS, CDR2 FNYEAQ. The CDR3 region is CASSLFNGNTEAFF. CDR3 coding DNA: TGTGCCAGCAGCTTATTTAACGGGAACACTGAAGCTTTCTTT.

V is TRBV4-1 and J is TRBJ2-3, with TRBD1 matching 10 bases. Per germline, CDR1 MGHRA and CDR2 YSYEKL. Germline trimming cut 2 bases from V and 3 bases from J; bases unmatched to any gene: 11. This CDR3 is built from 18 residues. CDR3 sequence (DNA): TGCGCCAGCAGCCAAAGATCGGGACAGGGGTTCGGGACAGATACGCAGTATTTT. Amino acids: CASSQRSGQGFGTDTQYF.

This chain connects TRBV7-9 to TRBJ1-2, with TRBD1 matching 7 bases. The V gene's germline CDR1 is SEHNR and CDR2 FQNEAQ (reference sequence). This CDR3 has 13 amino acids. Unmatched junction bases numbered 5, after V lost 5 bases and J lost 5 bases. CDR3 coding DNA: TGTGCCAGCAGCGGGGGGACAGTTTATGGCTACACCTTC. Protein: CASSGGTVYGYTF.

CDR3 loop: CASSKSFEQFF. In DNA, the CDR3 is TGTGCCAGCAGCAAAAGCTTTGAGCAGTTCTTC. V is TRBV5-6 and J is TRBJ2-1; D uncertain. The germline V gene has CDR1 SGHDT and CDR2 YYEEEE. The CDR3 spans 11 residues. V lost 4 bases and J 9 bases, leaving 8 bases between the germline ends.

The J gene is TRBJ2-1, the V gene TRBV29-1; the D gene is possibly TRBD1 (6 bases). The CDR3 contains 15 residues. CDR1 is SQVTM and CDR2 is ANQGSEA in the germline V gene. V was clipped by 0 bases and J by 0 bases, with 9 bases between them. The CDR3 is CSVEDDRNSYNEQFF. CDR3 nucleotide sequence: TGCAGCGTTGAAGATGACAGGAACTCCTACAATGAGCAGTTCTTC.

The V call is TRBV9, the J call TRBJ1-3, with D tentatively TRBD1 (5 bases). V lost 0 bases, J lost 3 bases, and 10 bases lay in between. CDR3 size: 15 residues. Germline V gene data show CDR1 as SGDLS and CDR2 as YYNGEE. The CDR3 loop is CASSVGVGDGNTIYF. Here the CDR3 DNA reads TGTGCCAGCAGCGTAGGGGTAGGGGATGGAAACACCATATATTTT. Combining the CDR3 with reference TRBV9 and TRBJ1-3 gives the whole variable domain DSGVTQTPKHLITATGQRVTLRCSPRSGDLSVYWYQQSLDQGLQFLIQYYNGEERAKGNILERFSAQQFPDLHSELNLSSLELGDSALYFCASSVGVGDGNTIYFGEGSWLTVV.

The chain uses TRBV11-3 and TRBJ1-3; no clear D. The CDR3 has 14 amino acids. Per germline, CDR1 SGHNT and CDR2 YENEEA. V lost 3 bases and J 1 base, leaving 7 bases between the germline ends. DNA of the CDR3: TGTGCCAGCAGCTTTGAGGATTCTGGAAACACCATATATTTT. Translating it yields CASSFEDSGNTIYF.

The chain uses TRBV7-9 and TRBJ2-3; the D gene is possibly TRBD2 (7 bases). CDR1 and CDR2 from the germline V gene are SEHNR and FQNEAQ (reference sequence). There are 19 residues in the CDR3. V gave up 2 bases and J gave up 4 bases, with 25 bases separating them. CDR3: CASSLRLGGRAGRADTQYF. The CDR3 bases are TGTGCCAGCAGCTTACGGCTCGGGGGGCGTGCGGGAAGGGCAGATACGCAGTATTTT. Based on the CDR3 plus reference TRBV7-9 and TRBJ2-3, the full variable domain is DTGVSQNPRHKITKRGQNVTFRCDPISEHNRLYWYRQTLGQGPEFLTYFQNEAQLEKSRLLSDRFSAERPKGSFSTLEIQRTEQGDSAMYLCASSLRLGGRAGRADTQYFGPGTRLTVL.

The gene calls are TRBV19 and TRBJ1-2, with 9 bases aligning to TRBD1. The V and J ends lost 10 bases and 4 bases, in that order; junction bases with no gene match: 4. Germline CDR1 LNHDA, CDR2 SQIVND (reference sequence). The CDR3 contains 12 residues. This chain's CDR3 is CAIRDRAYGYTF. DNA for the CDR3: TGTGCCATCAGGGACAGGGCCTATGGCTACACCTTC.

The chain combines TRBV29-1 with TRBJ2-1, with 8 bases aligning to TRBD2. The CDR3 spans 15 residues. The germline V gene has CDR1 SQVTM and CDR2 ANQGSEA. Germline trimming cut 0 bases from V and 4 bases from J; bases unmatched to any gene: 5. The chain's CDR3 is CSVEEAGVGYNEQFF. The CDR3 region has the DNA TGCAGCGTTGAAGAAGCGGGAGTTGGGTACAATGAGCAGTTCTTC.

This sequence joins TRBV25-1 and TRBJ1-5, with no clear D. Trimming pared 1 base from V and 6 bases from J, leaving 10 bases between. This CDR3 region has 14 residues. The germline V gene encodes CDR1 MGHDK and CDR2 SYGVNS. The CDR3 DNA is TGTGCCAGCAGTGAATCACGAGGAGGTCAGCCCCAGCATTTT. Encoded protein: CASSESRGGQPQHF.

The J gene is TRBJ2-1, the V gene TRBV6-5, with 9 bases matching TRBD2. Trimming cost V 2 bases and J 7 bases; bases outside gene matches: 9. CDR1 and CDR2 (germline): MNHEY, SVGAGI. This CDR3 is built from 16 residues. CDR3 sequence: CASSYPPGTSKNEQFF. In DNA, the CDR3 is TGTGCCAGCAGTTACCCCCCCGGGACTAGCAAGAATGAGCAGTTCTTC.

The V and J genes are TRBV5-1 and TRBJ2-1; perhaps TRBD1 as D (8 bases). The V and J ends lost 3 bases and 8 bases respectively, with 15 bases between them. Germline V CDR1 and CDR2: SGHRS, YFSETQ. This CDR3 is 14 amino acids long. The CDR3 reads CASSSQRDRYEQFF. CDR3 DNA: TGCGCCAGCAGCTCCCAGCGGGACAGGTATGAGCAGTTCTTC.

V gene TRBV27 combines with J gene TRBJ2-7; TRBD1 is a possible D gene (6 bases). Trimming pared 8 bases from V and 3 bases from J, leaving 20 bases between. Germline lookup yields CDR1 MNHEY and CDR2 SMNVEV (reference sequence). This CDR3 has 15 residues. The CDR3 DNA sequence: TGTGCCAGCTCCCAGGTTAGGAACAGGGTCTACGAGCAGTACTTC. Its translation: CASSQVRNRVYEQYF.

The V gene is TRBV6-5, the J gene TRBJ2-1, with D possibly matching TRBD2 (8 bases). The germline gives CDR1 MNHEY, CDR2 SVGAGI. V lost 6 bases and J lost 5, with 17 bases in between. The CDR3 extends over 15 amino acids. The CDR3 coding sequence is TGTGCCAGCAGCGAGGGGGCGGGGGGACACAATGAGCAGTTCTTC. This sequence encodes CASSEGAGGHNEQFF.

The chain joins TRBV4-2 to TRBJ1-2; 11 bases are a match to TRBD1. The CDR3 is 17 amino acids. Per the germline V gene, CDR1 is LGHNA and CDR2 is YNFKEQ. With 0 bases clipped from V and 8 bases from J, the junction kept 11 bases outside the gene matches. As DNA, the CDR3 is TGTGCCAGCAGCCAAGATTGGTCTCCAGGACAGGGGGCAGGCTACACCTTC. Protein: CASSQDWSPGQGAGYTF.

The chain carries TRBV28 and TRBJ2-1, with 9 positions matching TRBD2. The V and J ends lost 7 bases and 2 bases, in that order; junction bases with no gene match: 6. CDR1 is MDHEN, CDR2 SYDVKM, per germline. The CDR3 is 15 residues long. The CDR3 spells CASKRGRGTYNEQFF. The CDR3 DNA follows: TGTGCCAGCAAACGCGGGAGGGGGACCTACAATGAGCAGTTCTTC.

CDR3 in amino acids: CASRTPGGPLDTQYF. CDR3 nucleotides: TGTGCCAGCAGAACCCCCGGGGGGCCGTTAGATACGCAGTATTTT. The chain couples TRBV6-5 to TRBJ2-3; D is perhaps TRBD2 (7 bases). Per the germline V gene, CDR1 is MNHEY and CDR2 is SVGAGI. This CDR3 has 15 residues. V was clipped by 6 bases and J by 5 bases, with 18 bases between them.

The chain couples TRBV15 to TRBJ1-1; no firm D call. The CDR3 loop spans 13 amino acids. Trimming stripped 10 bases from V and 5 bases from J, with 17 bases between. The germline V gene encodes CDR1 LNHNV and CDR2 YYDKDF (reference sequence). The CDR3 sequence is CAMKKGSGTEAFF. CDR3 nucleotide sequence: TGTGCCATGAAGAAGGGCTCGGGGACTGAAGCTTTCTTT.

V usage is TRBV29-1 and J usage is TRBJ2-1; 8 bases line up with TRBD2. Per the germline V gene, CDR1 is SQVTM and CDR2 is ANQGSEA. The CDR3 loop spans 13 amino acids. Losses at the gene ends were 5 bases for V and 9 bases for J; bases not matched to a gene: 9. The CDR3 protein is CSVLGTRTPEQFF. Written as DNA, the CDR3 is TGCAGCGTTTTAGGGACTAGGACCCCTGAGCAGTTCTTC.

The CDR3: CATSSPPGLAGGNEQFF. CDR3 nucleotides: TGTGCCACCAGCAGCCCTCCGGGACTAGCGGGAGGGAATGAGCAGTTCTTC. The rearrangement joins TRBV15 to TRBJ2-1, with TRBD2 identical over 16 bases. Germline V gene sequence: CDR1 LNHNV, CDR2 YYDKDF (reference sequence). This CDR3 contains 17 residues. V lost 3 bases and J lost 7; bases outside the gene matches: 6.

The rearrangement uses TRBV7-6 and TRBJ2-1; 12 nucleotides line up with TRBD2. CDR3 length equals 15 residues. CDR1 is SGHVS, CDR2 FNYEAQ, per germline. The junction had 9 bases not matched to a gene; V was cut back by 6 bases and J by 9 bases. CDR3 sequence (DNA): TGTGCCAGCAGTTCCCGGACTAGCGGGAAGGGTGAGCAGTTCTTC. Amino acid sequence: CASSSRTSGKGEQFF. Filled out from reference TRBV7-6 and TRBJ2-1, the complete variable domain reads GAGVSQSPRYKVTKRGQDVALRCDPISGHVSLYWYRQALGQGPEFLTYFNYEAQQDKSGLPNDRFSAERPEGSISTLTIQRTEQRDSAMYRCASSSRTSGKGEQFFGPGTRLTVL.

V is TRBV5-6 and J is TRBJ2-5, with TRBD1 matching over 7 bases. With V trimmed by 0 bases and J by 5 bases, 7 bases remained unmatched. The germline gives CDR1 SGHDT, CDR2 YYEEEE. The CDR3 covers 15 residues. The CDR3 DNA sequence: TGTGCCAGCAGCTTGGGGCGAGGGGGCCGGGAGACCCAGTACTTC. Amino acid sequence: CASSLGRGGRETQYF.

V is TRBV7-9 and J is TRBJ2-2; no firm D call. This CDR3 spans 11 amino acids. The germline V gene has CDR1 SEHNR and CDR2 FQNEAQ (reference sequence). V shed 5 bases and J shed 5 bases, with 3 bases lying between them. In DNA form, the CDR3 reads TGTGCCAGCAGCCCTACCGGGGAGCTGTTTTTT. Encoded protein: CASSPTGELFF. The variable domain in full, with the rest retrieved from reference TRBV7-9 and TRBJ2-2, is DTGVSQNPRHKITKRGQNVTFRCDPISEHNRLYWYRQTLGQGPEFLTYFQNEAQLEKSRLLSDRFSAERPKGSFSTLEIQRTEQGDSAMYLCASSPTGELFFGEGSRLTVL.

The chain couples TRBV4-1 to TRBJ2-7, with 7 positions matching TRBD1. Trimming removed 1 base from V and 4 bases from J; junction bases left unmatched: 4. The CDR3 length is 14 residues. Looked up from germline, CDR1 is MGHRA and CDR2 is YSYEKL. The chain's CDR3 is CASSQADRRYEQYF. CDR3 sequence (DNA): TGCGCCAGCAGCCAAGCGGACAGGCGATACGAGCAGTACTTC.

There are a few counts of this clone. The rearrangement uses TRBV4-2 and TRBJ2-5; D call uncertain. The CDR3 is 15 amino acids. Trimming shortened V by 0 bases and J by 0 bases, and 8 bases separated the two germline ends. The germline V gene encodes CDR1 LGHNA and CDR2 YNFKEQ. The CDR3 DNA sequence: TGTGCCAGCAGCCAAGACAACCAGTACCAAGAGACCCAGTACTTC. This gives the protein CASSQDNQYQETQYF.